Following are 5 T cell receptor beta chains from one sample sequenced in a study of OX40 agonist ivuxolimab in advanced cancers. Data came from immunoSEQ multiplex PCR; TCRdb stores just in-frame clones and leaves some out. There are some 45,000 clones in the sample; roughly 90% occur only once, and roughly 16% lies in the top ten. The specimen comprised CD4+ or CD8+ T cells sorted from blood, sampled in a trial of the OX40 agonist ivuxolimab. These receptors were collected from an adult with an advanced solid tumor such as melanoma, head and neck, liver or kidney cancer.

The chain is built from TRBV13 and TRBJ1-1; no firm D call. The ends were cut back, 6 bases at V and 1 base at J, with 9 bases in the middle. The length of the CDR3 is 13 residues. The germline CDR1 and CDR2 sequences are PRHDT and FYEKMQ (reference sequence). The CDR3 region has the DNA TGTGCCAGCAGTAGGGCCGGGAACACTGAAGCTTTCTTT. It yields the protein CASSRAGNTEAFF.

This rearrangement joins TRBV7-9 to TRBJ2-5; tentatively, D is TRBD1 or TRBD2 (5 bases each). The CDR3 loop spans 14 amino acids. Germline V CDR1 and CDR2: SEHNR, FQNEAQ (reference sequence). The V end was cut by 3 bases, the J end by 4 bases, with 12 bases between. The CDR3 spells CASSFSWGLETQYF. In nucleotides, the CDR3 is TGTGCCAGCAGCTTTTCTTGGGGGTTAGAGACCCAGTACTTC.

In nucleotides, the CDR3 is TGTGCCTGGAGTGTATCATGGGGGAGAACTGAAGCTTTCTTT. Translated: CAWSVSWGRTEAFF. J is TRBJ1-1 and V is TRBV30; D may be TRBD1 (5 bases). CDR1 and CDR2 from the germline V gene are GTSNPN and SVGIG (reference sequence). This CDR3 has 14 amino acids. V was shortened by 0 bases and J by 5 bases, with 13 bases between the two germline ends.

The chain has TRBV7-9 and TRBJ2-7; 8 nucleotides agree with TRBD2. The CDR3 length is 16 residues. The V and J ends lost 5 bases and 5 bases, in that order; junction bases with no gene match: 14. Germline V gene sequence: CDR1 SEHNR, CDR2 FQNEAQ (reference sequence). The CDR3 bases are TGTGCCAGCAGCCGAACCACGGGAGGGAGTTTCCACGAGCAGTACTTC. Protein sequence: CASSRTTGGSFHEQYF.

The rearrangement links TRBV29-1 to TRBJ2-1; D uncertain. From germline, CDR1 is SQVTM and CDR2 ANQGSEA. Trimming left V 3 bases short and J 12 bases short, with 9 bases between. This CDR3 contains 10 residues. In DNA form, the CDR3 reads TGCAGCGTTGACTGGCCCTCGCAGTTCTTC. Protein sequence: CSVDWPSQFF.